Below are 26 T cell receptor beta chains sequenced from a single sample in a study of blood T cell repertoires in COVID-19. Generated by immunoSEQ multiplex PCR, the TCRdb table keeps only in-frame clones and is missing some. The table shows roughly 430,000 clones, with 88% occurring only once. What was sequenced was PBMCs or T cells enriched from blood (not recorded which). The receptors derive from a woman aged 40 to 50 with acute COVID-19.

This clone was counted a single time. J is TRBJ2-2 and V is TRBV24-1; 9 bases fit TRBD1. Germline loops: CDR1 KGHDR, CDR2 SFDVKD. The CDR3 is made up of 16 amino acids. V dropped 7 bases and J dropped 8; count of bases not matched to a gene: 13. The CDR3 spells CATSPGTGKSMGELFF. The CDR3 DNA reads TGTGCCACCAGCCCCGGGACAGGGAAGAGTATGGGGGAGCTGTTTTTT.

The rearrangement uses TRBV27 and TRBJ1-5; D not certain. The V end was cut by 2 bases, the J end by 2 bases, with 10 bases between. Germline V CDR1 and CDR2: MNHEY, SMNVEV (reference sequence). The CDR3 has 15 amino acids. In nucleotides, the CDR3 is TGTGCCAGCAGTTTAGGACTGTTTGGCAATCAGCCCCAGCATTTT. Its protein is CASSLGLFGNQPQHF.

In its sample, this clone was seen once. The V gene is TRBV4-1, the J gene TRBJ2-5, with 12 bases aligning to TRBD2. With V trimmed by 0 bases and J by 5 bases, 7 bases remained unmatched. The CDR3 has 17 residues. Germline CDR1 is MGHRA and CDR2 is YSYEKL. The CDR3 spells CASSQDSSGGVRETQYF. CDR3 DNA: TGCGCCAGCAGCCAAGATTCTAGCGGGGGGGTGCGGGAGACCCAGTACTTC.

V gene TRBV9 combines with J gene TRBJ2-7; 12 bases map to TRBD2. J was trimmed by 4 bases and V by 0 bases; bases with no gene match: 8. The CDR3 is 17 amino acids. Germline assignment: CDR1 SGDLS and CDR2 YYNGEE. CDR3 sequence (DNA): TGTGCCAGCAGCGTAGAATCTAGCGGGGGGGCCCCGTACGAGCAGTACTTC. Protein product: CASSVESSGGAPYEQYF.

The V and J genes are TRBV5-1 and TRBJ2-5; D is ambiguous. The CDR3 is made up of 14 amino acids. V lost 2 bases to trimming and J lost 5 bases, with 13 bases between them. Per germline, CDR1 SGHRS and CDR2 YFSETQ. In DNA form, the CDR3 reads TGCGCCAGCAGCTTAAGCGTGATCGGGGAGACCCAGTACTTC. Translating it yields CASSLSVIGETQYF. Full variable domain (outside the CDR3, taken from reference TRBV5-1 and TRBJ2-5): KAGVTQTPRYLIKTRGQQVTLSCSPISGHRSVSWYQQTPGQGLQFLFEYFSETQRNKGNFPGRFSGRQFSNSRSEMNVSTLELGDSALYLCASSLSVIGETQYFGPGTRLLVL.

The sample holds a few counts of this clone. This rearrangement joins TRBV5-4 to TRBJ2-5; possible D gene TRBD1, 5 bases. CDR3 size: 14 residues. CDR1 and CDR2 (germline): SGHNT, YYREEE (reference sequence). With 4 bases removed from V and 5 bases from J, the gap between germline ends came to 15 bases. Written as DNA, the CDR3 is TGTGCCAGCAGCGACTCAAGGGCAGGGGAGACCCAGTACTTC. Encoded protein: CASSDSRAGETQYF.

The V gene is TRBV5-4, the J gene TRBJ2-2, with unresolved D. CDR3 size: 12 residues. Germline assignment: CDR1 SGHNT and CDR2 YYREEE (reference sequence). V dropped 6 bases and J dropped 3 bases, with 6 bases sitting between them. The CDR3 loop is CASNSDTGELFF. CDR3 DNA sequence: TGTGCCAGCAATTCGGACACCGGGGAGCTGTTTTTT.

This clone was observed a handful of times. CDR3 sequence (DNA): TGTGCCAGTTCGGAGGGGAACACTGAAGCTTTCTTT. It specifies CASSEGNTEAFF. This sequence joins TRBV13 and TRBJ1-1, with no clear D. Trimming took 9 bases from V and 1 from J, leaving 9 bases between them. The CDR3 has 12 residues. CDR1 PRHDT and CDR2 FYEKMQ come from the germline V gene (reference sequence).

As to this clone: Other DNA sequences within the sample encode an identical CDR3. This chain links TRBV27 with TRBJ1-1; 8 bases agree with TRBD1. This CDR3 spans 13 amino acids. The junction had 2 bases not matched to a gene; V was cut back by 4 bases and J by 4 bases. Germline CDR1 and CDR2: MNHEY and SMNVEV (reference sequence). CDR3 sequence: CASSYRGGTEAFF. CDR3 nucleotide sequence: TGTGCCAGCAGTTACAGGGGGGGCACTGAAGCTTTCTTT.

The V call is TRBV5-5, the J call TRBJ2-7, with 9 positions matching TRBD1. Looked up from germline, CDR1 is SGHKS and CDR2 is YYEKEE (reference sequence). J gave up 6 bases and V 4 bases, and 5 bases lay outside the gene matches. The CDR3 consists of 13 residues. As DNA, the CDR3 is TGTGCCAGCAGCCGGACAGGGGATCGCGAGCAGTACTTC. Its translation is CASSRTGDREQYF.

This sequence joins TRBV9 and TRBJ2-1; D is possibly TRBD1 (5 bases). With 4 bases removed from V and 4 bases from J, the gap between germline ends came to 18 bases. Germline CDR1 SGDLS, CDR2 YYNGEE. CDR3 length: 16 amino acids. The CDR3 protein is CASSPSPDSYYNEQFF. For the CDR3, the DNA is TGTGCCAGCAGCCCTTCCCCTGACAGCTATTACAATGAGCAGTTCTTC.

The genes are TRBV30 and TRBJ2-7; 8 nucleotides align to TRBD1. The CDR3 is made up of 11 amino acids. Per the germline V gene, CDR1 is GTSNPN and CDR2 is SVGIG (reference sequence). V dropped 5 bases and J dropped 5; count of bases not matched to a gene: 2. CDR3 amino acids: CAWADRDEQYF. The CDR3 nucleotides are TGTGCCTGGGCGGACAGGGACGAGCAGTACTTC.

The chain combines TRBV30 with TRBJ1-1, with D possibly matching TRBD1 (6 bases). Looked up from germline, CDR1 is GTSNPN and CDR2 is SVGIG (reference sequence). The CDR3 is made up of 14 amino acids. V dropped 2 bases and J dropped 0 bases, with 10 bases sitting between them. The CDR3 region has the DNA TGTGCCTGGAGTCCCGGGACATTGAACACTGAAGCTTTCTTT. This codes for CAWSPGTLNTEAFF.

This clone was seen a handful of times. CDR3 DNA: TGCGCCAGCAGCCAAGATCGGACAGGGGCCGAAGATAGCAATCAGCCCCAGCATTTT. Encoded protein: CASSQDRTGAEDSNQPQHF. The V and J genes are TRBV4-1 and TRBJ1-5, with 9 bases fitting TRBD1. Germline V lookup: CDR1 MGHRA, CDR2 YSYEKL. Germline trimming cut 0 bases from V and 0 bases from J; bases unmatched to any gene: 9. CDR3 length: 19 amino acids.

J is TRBJ2-7 and V is TRBV11-2; 11 nucleotides match TRBD2. The CDR3 is 16 amino acids. The trim removed 1 base at V and 4 bases at J, leaving 6 bases unmatched. Germline values: CDR1 SGHAT, CDR2 FQNNGV. For the CDR3, the DNA is TGTGCCAGCAGCTTAGTTACGGGACTAGCGGTTTACGAGCAGTACTTC. As protein: CASSLVTGLAVYEQYF. Full variable domain (rest looked up from reference TRBV11-2 and TRBJ2-7): EAGVAQSPRYKIIEKRQSVAFWCNPISGHATLYWYQQILGQGPKLLIQFQNNGVVDDSQLPKDRFSAERLKGVDSTLKIQPAKLEDSAVYLCASSLVTGLAVYEQYFGPGTRLTVT.

This clone turned up a few times. This chain connects TRBV30 to TRBJ1-1; D is unresolved. V lost 2 bases to trimming and J lost 3 bases, with 10 bases between them. CDR3 length: 13 amino acids. Germline V gives CDR1 GTSNPN, CDR2 SVGIG (reference sequence). The CDR3 loop reads CAWSSGEDTEAFF. In DNA form, the CDR3 reads TGTGCCTGGAGTTCTGGGGAGGACACTGAAGCTTTCTTT.

The rearrangement joins TRBV7-9 to TRBJ1-2; 10 bases agree with TRBD1. The V segment lost 4 bases and the J segment 0 bases; nucleotides outside the gene matches: 8. The CDR3 totals 17 residues. Germline loops: CDR1 SEHNR, CDR2 FQNEAQ (reference sequence). The CDR3 DNA reads TGTGCCAGCAGCTCCCGGGACAGGGGCCCCACTAACTATGGCTACACCTTC. Amino acid sequence: CASSSRDRGPTNYGYTF.

CDR3 bases: TGTGCCACCAGCGGATTACGGACAGGGAGTAGGAACGAGCAGTACTTC. Protein: CATSGLRTGSRNEQYF. The chain uses TRBV15 and TRBJ2-7, with 8 bases aligning to TRBD1. The CDR3 covers 16 residues. Germline values: CDR1 LNHNV, CDR2 YYDKDF (reference sequence). The ends lost 5 bases at V and 5 bases at J; junction bases unmatched: 14. Variable domain in full (rest from reference TRBV15 and TRBJ2-7): DAMVIQNPRYQVTQFGKPVTLSCSQTLNHNVMYWYQQKSSQAPKLLFHYYDKDFNNEADTPDNFQSRRPNTSFCFLDIRSPGLGDTAMYLCATSGLRTGSRNEQYFGPGTRLTVT.

The CDR3 nucleotides are TGTGCCACCAGTGAGAGGACTAGCCTAGACAATGAGCAGTTCTTC. Its translation is CATSERTSLDNEQFF. V and J are TRBV24-1 and TRBJ2-1; TRBD2 matches 8 bases. Germline V gene sequence: CDR1 KGHDR, CDR2 SFDVKD. The CDR3 totals 15 residues. V lost 4 bases to trimming and J lost 5 bases; unmatched junction nucleotides: 6.

The chain combines TRBV5-1 with TRBJ2-7; TRBD1 might be the D (6 bases). The CDR3 is 15 residues long. V was trimmed by 4 bases and J by 4 bases, leaving 18 bases between them. Germline CDR1 SGHRS, CDR2 YFSETQ. The CDR3 bases are TGCGCCAGCAGCCCAGAACAGGGCCCGGGTTACGAGCAGTACTTC. Protein product: CASSPEQGPGYEQYF.

This clone was seen just once. The rearrangement links TRBV7-6 to TRBJ1-2; the D gene is possibly TRBD1 (6 bases). The V and J ends lost 5 bases and 6 bases respectively, with 19 bases between them. The CDR3 runs 15 residues. Germline V gives CDR1 SGHVS, CDR2 FNYEAQ. The CDR3, as DNA: TGTGCCAGCAGCCCCCAGGGGAGGGACCAGCATGGCTACACCTTC. Residues: CASSPQGRDQHGYTF.

V and J are TRBV7-2 and TRBJ2-4; no definite D call. Trimming removed 3 bases at V and 4 bases at J, with 7 bases between. The CDR3 is 13 amino acids. Germline V gene lookup returns CDR1 SGHTA and CDR2 FQGNSA. The CDR3 protein is CASSFTEKNIQYF. In DNA, the CDR3 is TGTGCCAGCAGCTTTACAGAAAAAAACATTCAGTACTTC.

The rearrangement joins TRBV5-1 to TRBJ2-7; maybe TRBD1 (7 bases). Germline lookup yields CDR1 SGHRS and CDR2 YFSETQ. V lost 5 bases to trimming and J lost 3 bases, with 12 bases between them. CDR3 length: 13 amino acids. The CDR3 spells CASREGQNYEQYF. CDR3 DNA: TGCGCCAGCAGGGAGGGACAGAACTACGAGCAGTACTTC.

The chain is built from TRBV5-4 and TRBJ2-3, with 14 bases matching TRBD2. CDR1 is SGHNT, CDR2 YYREEE, per germline (reference sequence). The V gene end was trimmed by 4 bases and the J gene end by 5 bases; junction bases not matched to a gene: 6. The CDR3 runs 16 residues. The chain's CDR3 is CASSLGLAGGRDTQYF. CDR3 nucleotide sequence: TGTGCCAGCAGCCTTGGACTAGCGGGGGGTAGAGATACGCAGTATTTT.

The chain uses TRBV20-1 and TRBJ2-2; no reliable D call. V shed 7 bases and J shed 10 bases, with 10 bases lying between them. The CDR3 has 10 residues. Germline loops: CDR1 DFQATT, CDR2 SNEGSKA (reference sequence). The CDR3 here is CSVELEELFF. DNA of the CDR3: TGCAGTGTTGAACTCGAGGAGCTGTTTTTT.

With respect to this clone: A junction end diverges from the germline sequence, so it may reflect a read error. This chain connects TRBV2 to TRBJ2-7, with D possibly matching TRBD1 (5 bases). Germline-derived CDR1 and CDR2 are SNHLY and FYNNEI. The CDR3 consists of 15 residues. CDR3 loop: CASTERQSPSYEQYF. CDR3 coding DNA: TGTGCCAGCACTGAAAGACAGTCCCCCTCCTACGAGCAGTACTTC. Together with reference TRBV2 and TRBJ2-7, the CDR3 gives the full variable domain: EPEVTQTPSHQVTQMGQEVILRCVPISNHLYFYWYRQILGQKVEFLVSFYNNEISEKSEIFDDQFSVERPDGSNFTLKIRSTKLEDSAMYFCASTERQSPSYEQYFGPGTRLTVT.